Presented here are 32 T cell receptor beta chains from one specimen sequenced in a study of cytomegalovirus exposure and HLA in healthy donors. TCRdb's copy holds only in-frame clones and misses some; the assay was immunoSEQ multiplex PCR. The repertoire holds about 200,000 clones, around 80% seen once, with 13% in the top ten. Material for sequencing was PBMCs. These receptor sequences come from a woman aged 25-40 years in good health and CMV-seropositive.

There are a few counts of this clone. J is TRBJ1-1 and V is TRBV5-6; D unresolved. The ends were cut back, 1 base at V and 6 bases at J, with 7 bases in the middle. This CDR3 region has 12 residues. Germline lookup yields CDR1 SGHDT and CDR2 YYEEEE. The CDR3 DNA is TGTGCCAGCAGCTTGCAGGCAGCTGAAGCTTTCTTT. Protein sequence: CASSLQAAEAFF.

The chain is built from TRBV9 and TRBJ1-1, with D unclear. Germline V CDR1 and CDR2: SGDLS, YYNGEE. Trimming removed 0 bases from V and 5 bases from J, with 8 bases in between. The CDR3 is made up of 13 amino acids. As DNA, the CDR3 is TGTGCCAGCAGCGTAGGTGCGGAGACTGAAGCTTTCTTT. Its protein is CASSVGAETEAFF.

The chain is built from TRBV5-6 and TRBJ2-2, with D possibly TRBD2 on 6 matching bases. Germline lookup yields CDR1 SGHDT and CDR2 YYEEEE. CDR3 length: 12 residues. V was pared by 4 bases and J by 13 bases, with 14 bases between. The CDR3 sequence is CASSLTRGGLFF. CDR3 sequence (DNA): TGTGCCAGCAGCCTGACTAGAGGAGGGCTGTTTTTT.

The V and J genes are TRBV5-6 and TRBJ2-5; no reliable D call. Germline lookup yields CDR1 SGHDT and CDR2 YYEEEE. V dropped 1 base and J dropped 0 bases, with 13 bases sitting between them. This CDR3 is 16 amino acids long. The CDR3 region is CASSLWSSEYQETQYF. The CDR3 nucleotides are TGTGCCAGCAGCTTGTGGTCCAGCGAGTACCAAGAGACCCAGTACTTC.

The table lists this clone with a few counts. This chain links TRBV21-1 with TRBJ2-1; TRBD1, the table's D call, lacks a check against the DNA. TRBV21-1 constitutes a pseudogene. The CDR3 length is 16 residues. The CDR3 region is CASSKVRDREDNEQFF. CDR3 nucleotide sequence: TGTGCCAGCAGCAAGGTAAGGGACAGGGAGGATAATGAGCAGTTCTTC.

This chain links TRBV29-1 with TRBJ2-5, with TRBD2 identical over 7 bases. The germline V gene has CDR1 SQVTM and CDR2 ANQGSEA. V trimming: 7 bases; J trimming: 4 bases; junction bases outside the gene matches: 9. The CDR3 covers 13 residues. The CDR3, as DNA: TGCAGCGCCCCGGGGGGTCTAGCAGAGACCCAGTACTTC. This codes for CSAPGGLAETQYF. Together with reference TRBV29-1 and TRBJ2-5, the CDR3 gives the full variable domain: SAVISQKPSRDICQRGTSLTIQCQVDSQVTMMFWYRQQPGQSLTLIATANQGSEATYESGFVIDKFPISRPNLTFSTLTVSNMSPEDSSIYLCSAPGGLAETQYFGPGTRLLVL.

The chain employs TRBV2 and TRBJ1-5; no firm D call. The V end was cut by 4 bases, the J end by 6 bases, with 16 bases between. In germline, CDR1 is SNHLY, CDR2 FYNNEI. This CDR3 has 15 residues. Here the CDR3 reads CASSVEAGRSQPQHF. CDR3 DNA sequence: TGTGCCAGCAGTGTTGAAGCCGGGAGGAGTCAGCCCCAGCATTTT.

In this sample, this clone turned up a few times. The gene calls are TRBV2 and TRBJ2-1; 8 bases map to TRBD1. The V gene's germline CDR1 is SNHLY and CDR2 FYNNEI. The CDR3 is made up of 16 amino acids. Losses at the gene ends were 3 bases for V and 4 bases for J; bases not matched to a gene: 8. CDR3 residues: CASSEGWTGSYNEQFF. The CDR3 DNA is TGTGCCAGCAGTGAGGGTTGGACAGGGTCATACAATGAGCAGTTCTTC. The entire variable domain, with the rest obtained from reference TRBV2 and TRBJ2-1, is as follows: EPEVTQTPSHQVTQMGQEVILRCVPISNHLYFYWYRQILGQKVEFLVSFYNNEISEKSEIFDDQFSVERPDGSNFTLKIRSTKLEDSAMYFCASSEGWTGSYNEQFFGPGTRLTVL.

This chain links TRBV29-1 with TRBJ1-3; no clear D. Per germline, CDR1 SQVTM and CDR2 ANQGSEA. The V end was cut by 5 bases, the J end by 0 bases, with 14 bases between. The CDR3 length is 15 residues. CDR3 DNA: TGCAGCGTTTATGGGTCAGGCAACTCTGGAAACACCATATATTTT. Translated: CSVYGSGNSGNTIYF.

The rearrangement joins TRBV29-1 to TRBJ2-1, with 9 bases lining up with TRBD2. The CDR3 has 13 amino acids. Germline CDR1 SQVTM, CDR2 ANQGSEA. CDR3 region: CIIRTSESHEQFF. As DNA, the CDR3 is TGCATCATACGGACTAGCGAGAGCCATGAGCAGTTCTTC.

The chain recombines TRBV6-5 with TRBJ1-1; a weak D match, TRBD1 (6 bases). The V gene lost 6 bases and the J gene lost 1 base, with 12 bases spanning the gap. CDR3 length: 14 amino acids. CDR1 MNHEY and CDR2 SVGAGI come from the germline V gene. The CDR3 protein is CASSHDRPNTEAFF. The CDR3 DNA is TGTGCCAGCAGCCACGACAGGCCGAACACTGAAGCTTTCTTT.

The CDR3 sequence: CASTFSGTSPYEQYF. As DNA, the CDR3 is TGTGCCAGCACCTTTTCCGGGACTAGCCCATACGAGCAGTACTTC. The chain has TRBV27 and TRBJ2-7, with 9 bases matching TRBD2. This CDR3 region has 15 residues. V gave up 7 bases and J gave up 4 bases; unmatched junction bases: 11. Germline-derived CDR1 and CDR2 are MNHEY and SMNVEV (reference sequence).

This clone showed up just a few times. The chain carries TRBV30 and TRBJ1-2; D remains unclear. Trimming cost V 3 bases and J 8 bases, with 13 bases left between them. The V gene's germline CDR1 is GTSNPN and CDR2 SVGIG (reference sequence). The CDR3 has 12 residues. In DNA form, the CDR3 reads TGTGCCTGGAGGCGGCAGTCGGGAGGCTACACCTTC. As protein: CAWRRQSGGYTF.

This chain links TRBV28 with TRBJ1-1; 9 positions agree with TRBD1. With 5 bases clipped from V and 7 bases from J, the junction kept 8 bases outside the gene matches. CDR1 is MDHEN, CDR2 SYDVKM, per germline. This CDR3 has 14 residues. CDR3 bases: TGTGCCAGCAGTCGTCCCGGGACAGGGTTTGAAGCTTTCTTT. Protein: CASSRPGTGFEAFF.

The chain carries TRBV18 and TRBJ2-7; D perhaps matches TRBD1 (6 bases). Germline CDR1 reads KGHSH; CDR2 reads LQKENI. V was clipped by 2 bases and J by 5 bases, with 13 bases between them. The CDR3 has 14 amino acids. Here the CDR3 reads CASSPSAGVHEQYF. CDR3 nucleotides: TGTGCCAGCTCACCATCGGCAGGGGTACACGAGCAGTACTTC.

The gene calls are TRBV7-9 and TRBJ1-5, with 7 bases aligning to TRBD1. The CDR3 is made up of 15 amino acids. Germline V lookup: CDR1 SEHNR, CDR2 FQNEAQ (reference sequence). The J segment lost 4 bases and the V segment lost 1 base, leaving 4 bases of the junction unmatched. The CDR3 is CASSLVGGGNQPQHF. CDR3 DNA sequence: TGTGCCAGCAGCTTAGTAGGGGGCGGGAATCAGCCCCAGCATTTT. Full variable domain (outside the CDR3, taken from reference TRBV7-9 and TRBJ1-5): DTGVSQNPRHKITKRGQNVTFRCDPISEHNRLYWYRQTLGQGPEFLTYFQNEAQLEKSRLLSDRFSAERPKGSFSTLEIQRTEQGDSAMYLCASSLVGGGNQPQHFGDGTRLSIL.

The V and J genes are TRBV7-9 and TRBJ2-7; weak D call: TRBD2 (6 bases). Trimming shortened V by 3 bases and J by 3 bases, and 12 bases separated the two germline ends. The CDR3 contains 14 residues. The germline V gene encodes CDR1 SEHNR and CDR2 FQNEAQ (reference sequence). The CDR3 nucleotides read TGTGCCAGCAGCTTGGGGACTGGCCGCTACGAGCAGTACTTC. It yields the protein CASSLGTGRYEQYF.

CDR3 bases: TGTGCCAGCAAAAGACTAGCGGGAGGCACAGATACGCAGTATTTT. Its translation is CASKRLAGGTDTQYF. The chain links TRBV6-5 to TRBJ2-3, with 12 bases matching TRBD2. The CDR3 runs to 15 residues. Germline trimming cut 7 bases from V and 1 base from J; bases unmatched to any gene: 3. Germline V lookup: CDR1 MNHEY, CDR2 SVGAGI.

The rearrangement uses TRBV19 and TRBJ2-3, with D maybe TRBD1 (6 bases). The CDR3 totals 13 residues. V was cut by 6 bases and J by 2 bases, with 9 bases left in between. Germline V lookup: CDR1 LNHDA, CDR2 SQIVND (reference sequence). The CDR3 loop reads CASSQGNTDTQYF. CDR3 DNA: TGTGCCAGTAGCCAGGGGAACACAGATACGCAGTATTTT.

This clone showed up just a few times. The V gene is TRBV2, the J gene TRBJ2-7; 8 positions agree with TRBD2. CDR1 SNHLY and CDR2 FYNNEI come from the germline V gene. V gave up 6 bases and J gave up 1 base; unmatched junction bases: 8. This CDR3 region has 15 residues. The CDR3 DNA reads TGTGCCAGCAGCCCCCCCAGCGGGAGTTCCTACGAGCAGTACTTC. Encoded protein: CASSPPSGSSYEQYF.

CDR3 in amino acids: CASSEQDPGQGAVTEAFF. The CDR3 DNA is TGTGCCAGCAGCGAGCAAGACCCGGGACAGGGGGCTGTCACTGAAGCTTTCTTT. The chain combines TRBV9 with TRBJ1-1; 12 nucleotides align to TRBD1. Trimming took 3 bases from V and 4 from J; bases not matched to a gene: 13. Germline V gives CDR1 SGDLS, CDR2 YYNGEE. The CDR3 covers 18 residues.

This clone showed up just once. The rearrangement uses TRBV2 and TRBJ1-5, with D possibly being TRBD1 (6 bases). Germline V gives CDR1 SNHLY, CDR2 FYNNEI. V gave up 9 bases and J gave up 0 bases, with 21 bases separating them. This CDR3 is built from 17 residues. CDR3: CARGDSGAAGSNQPQHF. DNA for the CDR3: TGTGCCAGGGGGGATTCAGGGGCGGCGGGTAGCAATCAGCCCCAGCATTTT.

V gene TRBV5-1 combines with J gene TRBJ2-5, with D possibly TRBD2 on 6 matching bases. V was trimmed by 0 bases and J by 5 bases, leaving 11 bases between them. The CDR3 is 14 amino acids. Per germline, CDR1 SGHRS and CDR2 YFSETQ. This chain's CDR3 is CASSLGPGRETQYF. The DNA of the CDR3 is TGCGCCAGCAGCTTGGGTCCAGGGAGGGAGACCCAGTACTTC.

The rearrangement links TRBV15 to TRBJ1-5; possibly TRBD1 for D (5 bases). Trimming removed 5 bases from V and 9 bases from J, with 20 bases in between. This CDR3 contains 15 residues. Looked up from germline, CDR1 is LNHNV and CDR2 is YYDKDF (reference sequence). The CDR3 DNA reads TGTGCCACCAGCTTAGCCGGGACTGGGGCCGGGCCCCAGCATTTT. This encodes CATSLAGTGAGPQHF. Full variable domain (remainder filled in from reference TRBV15 and TRBJ1-5): DAMVIQNPRYQVTQFGKPVTLSCSQTLNHNVMYWYQQKSSQAPKLLFHYYDKDFNNEADTPDNFQSRRPNTSFCFLDIRSPGLGDTAMYLCATSLAGTGAGPQHFGDGTRLSIL.

The V call is TRBV11-2, the J call TRBJ2-2; 7 nucleotides match TRBD2. V was pared by 5 bases and J by 1 base, with 4 bases of the junction left unmatched. In germline, CDR1 is SGHAT, CDR2 FQNNGV. This CDR3 comprises 15 residues. The CDR3 protein is CASSVSGLNTGELFF. The CDR3 DNA is TGTGCCAGCAGCGTTAGCGGGCTGAACACCGGGGAGCTGTTTTTT.

The chain is built from TRBV30 and TRBJ1-5; no clear D. CDR1 and CDR2 from the germline V gene are GTSNPN and SVGIG (reference sequence). With 4 bases removed from V and 2 bases from J, the gap between germline ends came to 6 bases. The CDR3 loop spans 12 amino acids. CDR3: CAWNLGNQPQHF. For the CDR3, the DNA is TGTGCCTGGAACTTGGGCAATCAGCCCCAGCATTTT.

This clone has just one count. V gene TRBV7-8 combines with J gene TRBJ2-1, with D unresolved. V dropped 1 base and J dropped 10 bases, with 20 bases sitting between them. The CDR3 is 16 residues long. Germline V CDR1 and CDR2: SGHVS, FQNEAQ. CDR3 loop: CASSLVGRFGFSEQFF. CDR3 DNA sequence: TGTGCCAGCAGCTTAGTCGGCAGGTTTGGATTCAGCGAGCAGTTCTTC.

The chain combines TRBV6-5 with TRBJ2-3; D might be TRBD2 (6 bases). The CDR3 totals 16 residues. V lost 2 bases to trimming and J lost 4 bases, with 16 bases between them. Germline CDR1 is MNHEY and CDR2 is SVGAGI. The CDR3 DNA follows: TGTGCCAGCAGTTACGAGGAGGGATTTGTACCAGATACGCAGTATTTT. Its translation is CASSYEEGFVPDTQYF.

This chain connects TRBV6-5 to TRBJ1-5; 9 bases agree with TRBD1. V lost 5 bases and J lost 4; bases outside the gene matches: 6. The germline V gene encodes CDR1 MNHEY and CDR2 SVGAGI. There are 15 residues in the CDR3. In DNA form, the CDR3 reads TGTGCCAGCAGTAGGTCCGGGACAGGGAATCAGCCCCAGCATTTT. It codes for CASSRSGTGNQPQHF.

V and J are TRBV14 and TRBJ1-2; D gene unclear. The germline CDR1 and CDR2 sequences are SGHDN and FVKESK. The CDR3 spans 15 residues. V dropped 0 bases and J dropped 5 bases, with 13 bases sitting between them. CDR3 loop: CASSQDPGAGYGYTF. In DNA form, the CDR3 reads TGTGCCAGCAGCCAAGATCCGGGAGCGGGGTATGGCTACACCTTC.

This CDR3 is CATSGGTGPREQYF. The CDR3 region has the DNA TGTGCCACCAGCGGGGGGACAGGCCCCCGGGAGCAGTACTTC. The gene calls are TRBV15 and TRBJ2-7, with TRBD1 matching 8 bases. The CDR3 is made up of 14 amino acids. Germline assignment: CDR1 LNHNV and CDR2 YYDKDF (reference sequence). Trimming removed 5 bases from V and 7 bases from J; junction bases left unmatched: 10.

The chain recombines TRBV28 with TRBJ1-1, with D tentatively TRBD1 (6 bases). Germline V gene sequence: CDR1 MDHEN, CDR2 SYDVKM. V lost 6 bases, J lost 8 bases, and 16 bases lay in between. The CDR3 totals 13 residues. The CDR3 loop reads CASRGHGGREAFF. CDR3 DNA sequence: TGTGCCAGCAGGGGTCACGGGGGGCGCGAAGCTTTCTTT.